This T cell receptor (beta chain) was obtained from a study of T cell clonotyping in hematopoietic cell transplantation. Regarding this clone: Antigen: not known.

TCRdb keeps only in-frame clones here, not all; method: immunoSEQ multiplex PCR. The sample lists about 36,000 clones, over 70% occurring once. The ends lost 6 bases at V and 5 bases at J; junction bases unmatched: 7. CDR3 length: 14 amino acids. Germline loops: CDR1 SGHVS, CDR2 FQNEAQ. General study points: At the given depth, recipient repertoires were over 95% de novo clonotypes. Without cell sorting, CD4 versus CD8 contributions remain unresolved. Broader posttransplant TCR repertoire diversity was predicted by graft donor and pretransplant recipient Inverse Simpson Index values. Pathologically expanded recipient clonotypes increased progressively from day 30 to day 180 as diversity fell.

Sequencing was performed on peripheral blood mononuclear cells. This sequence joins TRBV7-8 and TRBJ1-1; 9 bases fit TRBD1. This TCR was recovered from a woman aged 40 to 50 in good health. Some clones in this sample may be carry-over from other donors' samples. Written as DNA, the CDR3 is TGTGCCAGCAGGGCCGGGACAGGGAATACTGAAGCTTTCTTT. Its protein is CASRAGTGNTEAFF.